This T cell receptor (beta chain) was recorded in a study of blood T cell repertoires in COVID-19. Study-wide background: Nucleic acid was either cDNA or gDNA, and it came from T cells, B-cell-depleted T cells, or PBMCs.

In the authors' workflow: Reference gene primer amplification yielded estimated nucleated cell counts. Some clones are missing from TCRdb's copy, which holds only in-frame ones; the method was immunoSEQ multiplex PCR. The V and J calls and the clone size are those of that table, but D and trimming were determined from the DNA. The table records some 200,000 clones, approximately 80% of them present only once. Trimming removed 0 bases from V and 8 bases from J, with 11 bases in between. This CDR3 is built from 14 residues. Looked up from germline, CDR1 is SGHNT and CDR2 is YYREEE (reference sequence).

The sequenced sample consisted of peripheral blood. This sequence was found in a woman older than 75 with active or convalescent COVID-19. This chain connects TRBV5-4 to TRBJ1-4; tentatively, D is TRBD1 (5 bases). CDR3 bases: TGTGCCAGCAGCTTGGATCAGGGTCAAGAAAAACTGTTTTTT. Residues: CASSLDQGQEKLFF.